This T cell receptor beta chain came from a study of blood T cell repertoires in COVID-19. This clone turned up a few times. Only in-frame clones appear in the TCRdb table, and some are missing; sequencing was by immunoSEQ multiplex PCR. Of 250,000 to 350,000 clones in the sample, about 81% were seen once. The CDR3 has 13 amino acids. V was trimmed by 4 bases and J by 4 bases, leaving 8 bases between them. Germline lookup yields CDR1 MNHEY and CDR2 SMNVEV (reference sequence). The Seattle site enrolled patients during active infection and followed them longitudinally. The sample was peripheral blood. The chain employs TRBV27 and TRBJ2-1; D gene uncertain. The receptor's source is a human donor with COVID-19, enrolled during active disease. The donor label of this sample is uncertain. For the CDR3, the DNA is TGTGCCAGCAGTTATAGAGGTTACAATGAGCAGTTCTTC. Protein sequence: CASSYRGYNEQFF.